This entry lists 6 T cell receptor beta chains sequenced from one sample in a study of cytomegalovirus exposure and HLA in healthy donors. Use of 60 Vbeta and 13 Jbeta primers characterized the PCR. TCRdb's table, derived via immunoSEQ multiplex PCR, lists solely in-frame clones and lacks some. The table shows under 150,000 clones, with less than 85% occurring only once. Sequencing was carried out using PBMCs. These receptors were obtained from a male donor in good health and CMV-seronegative.

J is TRBJ2-2 and V is TRBV21-1; the table assigns TRBD1, which was not confirmed against the DNA. TRBV21-1 is given as a pseudogene. CDR3 length: 15 residues. In DNA, the CDR3 is TGTGCCAGCAGCAAAACAAGGGGCCCCACCGGGGAGCTGTTTTTT. Translated, it gives CASSKTRGPTGELFF.

The V gene is TRBV2, the J gene TRBJ1-1; D remains ambiguous. The germline V gene has CDR1 SNHLY and CDR2 FYNNEI. V lost 8 bases to trimming and J lost 3 bases, with 16 bases between them. The CDR3 has 14 residues. Here the CDR3 reads CASLPRSRDTEAFF. In nucleotides, the CDR3 is TGTGCCAGCCTTCCGAGGAGTCGTGACACTGAAGCTTTCTTT.

This clone showed up just a few times. This rearrangement joins TRBV7-2 to TRBJ2-1; D may be TRBD2 (6 bases). Germline V CDR1 and CDR2: SGHTA, FQGNSA. V lost 5 bases, J lost 5 bases, and 13 bases lay in between. The CDR3 covers 14 residues. CDR3 bases: TGTGCCAGCAGCGGCGGTAGGACTAACAATGAGCAGTTCTTC. It encodes CASSGGRTNNEQFF. The full variable domain, with the rest looked up from reference TRBV7-2 and TRBJ2-1, is GAGVSQSPSNKVTEKGKDVELRCDPISGHTALYWYRQSLGQGLEFLIYFQGNSAPDKSGLPSDRFSAERTGGSVSTLTIQRTQQEDSAVYLCASSGGRTNNEQFFGPGTRLTVL.

This clone was seen a few times. The chain is built from TRBV7-9 and TRBJ2-7; tentative D call: TRBD2 (7 bases). The germline V gene has CDR1 SEHNR and CDR2 FQNEAQ (reference sequence). V was shortened by 5 bases and J by 2 bases, with 10 bases between the two germline ends. The CDR3 runs 13 residues. The CDR3 protein is CASSTGGPYEQYF. The CDR3 DNA reads TGTGCCAGCAGCACGGGGGGCCCCTACGAGCAGTACTTC.

The J gene is TRBJ1-3, the V gene TRBV7-2; 7 bases match TRBD1. The J segment lost 2 bases and the V segment lost 1 base, leaving 2 bases of the junction unmatched. CDR1 and CDR2 from the germline V gene are SGHTA and FQGNSA. The CDR3 loop spans 15 amino acids. The chain's CDR3 is CASSLVGQAGNTIYF. The CDR3 DNA follows: TGTGCCAGCAGCTTAGTTGGACAGGCTGGAAACACCATATATTTT. Filled out from reference TRBV7-2 and TRBJ1-3, the complete variable domain reads GAGVSQSPSNKVTEKGKDVELRCDPISGHTALYWYRQSLGQGLEFLIYFQGNSAPDKSGLPSDRFSAERTGGSVSTLTIQRTQQEDSAVYLCASSLVGQAGNTIYFGEGSWLTVV.

This clone appeared a single time. V is TRBV10-3 and J is TRBJ1-2; 8 nucleotides align to TRBD1. V gave up 4 bases and J gave up 10 bases; unmatched junction bases: 5. Germline values: CDR1 ENHRY, CDR2 SYGVKD. CDR3 length equals 12 residues. The chain's CDR3 is CAISAGQGIYTF. CDR3 DNA: TGTGCCATCAGTGCTGGACAGGGTATCTACACCTTC.